A selection of T cell receptor beta chains follows, all from one sample in a study of early T cells in non-severe SARS-CoV-2 infection. MiXCR was run by TCRdb on the 5' RACE reads, yielding one entry per CDR3 protein. Among approximately 69,000 distinct CDR3 sequences listed, 12% were seen once. The specimen sequenced was whole blood. These TCRs come from an adult who was a healthcare worker with PCR-confirmed SARS-CoV-2 infection or an uninfected control (not recorded which). The CDR3 runs from the conserved cysteine through the conserved F or W.

J gene	V gene	CDR3 protein
TRBJ2-1	TRBV29-1	CSVRDYNEQFF
TRBJ1-1	TRBV5-1	CASRGELNTEAFF
TRBJ1-6	TRBV7-2	CASSPGPGQAIASYNSPLHF
TRBJ2-7	TRBV29-1	CSVAAGDPYEQYF
TRBJ2-7	TRBV6-2/TRBV6-3	CASSCRECEQYF
TRBJ1-2	TRBV7-9	CASSTDRRDYTF
TRBJ2-3	TRBV5-4	CASSVSGSPSDTQYF
TRBJ2-1	TRBV7-9	CASSLLGDNEQFF
TRBJ2-5	TRBV7-2	CASSPWQGGTQYF
TRBJ2-1	TRBV2	CASSERGQYNEQFF
TRBJ2-3	TRBV27	CASSSGLAGVIDTQYF
TRBJ2-2	TRBV3-1	CASSQDLSLTKAGELFF
TRBJ2-7	TRBV11-2	CASSFERGSHEQYF
TRBJ2-5	TRBV5-1	CASSLMERETQYF
TRBJ2-7	TRBV11-2	CASSFGLAGTYEQYF
TRBJ2-1	TRBV7-9	CASSPRWDGDPSNEQFF
TRBJ2-1	TRBV5-1	CASSLLSRVNEQFF
TRBJ1-2	TRBV7-9	CASSLDGYTF
TRBJ1-1	TRBV11-2	CASGTDMNTEAFF
TRBJ2-2	TRBV7-3	CASSTGGSGELFF
TRBJ2-1	TRBV7-2	CASRLAGVSSYNEQFF
TRBJ2-1	TRBV7-3	CASSAPGLNNEQFF
TRBJ2-1	TRBV2	CASSALTGREEQFF
TRBJ2-7	TRBV27	CASSAGRDTYEQYF
TRBJ2-7	TRBV11-2	CASSLGSTWGESYEQYF
TRBJ1-1	TRBV3-1	CASSPGDSEAFF
TRBJ1-1	TRBV7-2	CADRQAGLTEAFF
TRBJ2-3	TRBV6-5	CASRPQGLSTDTQYF
TRBJ2-3	TRBV9	CASSVEAGPQGAHYF